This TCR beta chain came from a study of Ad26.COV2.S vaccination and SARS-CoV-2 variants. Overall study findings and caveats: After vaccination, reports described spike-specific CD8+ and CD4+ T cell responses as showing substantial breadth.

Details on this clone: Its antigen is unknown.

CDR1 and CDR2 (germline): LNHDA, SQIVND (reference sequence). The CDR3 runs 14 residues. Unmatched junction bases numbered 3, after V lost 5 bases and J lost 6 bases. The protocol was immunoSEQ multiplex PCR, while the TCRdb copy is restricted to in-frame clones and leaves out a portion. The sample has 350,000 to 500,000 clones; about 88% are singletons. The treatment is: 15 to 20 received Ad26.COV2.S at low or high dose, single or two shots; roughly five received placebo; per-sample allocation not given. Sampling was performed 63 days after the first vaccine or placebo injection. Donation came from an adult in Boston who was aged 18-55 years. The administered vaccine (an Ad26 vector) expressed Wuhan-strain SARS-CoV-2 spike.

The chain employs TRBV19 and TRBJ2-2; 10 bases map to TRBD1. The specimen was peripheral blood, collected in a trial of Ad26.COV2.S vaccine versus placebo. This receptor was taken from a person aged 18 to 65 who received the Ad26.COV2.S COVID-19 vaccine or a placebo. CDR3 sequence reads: CASSRTGGAGELFF. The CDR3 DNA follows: TGTGCCAGTAGTCGGACAGGGGGGGCCGGGGAGCTGTTTTTT. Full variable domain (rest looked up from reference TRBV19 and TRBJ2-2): DGGITQSPKYLFRKEGQNVTLSCEQNLNHDAMYWYRQDPGQGLRLIYYSQIVNDFQKGDIAEGYSVSREKKESFPLTVTSAQKNPTAFYLCASSRTGGAGELFFGEGSRLTVL.